This record looks at one T cell receptor beta chain sequence and its context. What it binds is unknown. These data originate in a study of cytomegalovirus exposure and HLA in healthy donors. General study results and limits: Researchers counted over 150 TCR beta chains as cytomegalovirus-associated. Follow-up analysis later connected one missense variant in DCLRE1C with trimming of TCR beta V- and J-genes.

Germline V lookup: CDR1 PRHDT, CDR2 FYEKMQ (reference sequence). The ends lost 3 bases at V and 0 bases at J; junction bases unmatched: 11. The CDR3 is 18 amino acids. The study ran its PCR with 60 Vbeta and 13 Jbeta primers. Using immunoSEQ multiplex PCR, the repertoire was profiled, and TCRdb retains in-frame clones only, with some absent. In the table there are approximately 150,000 clones, about 64% of which are singletons. Input material: PBMCs. The V and J genes are TRBV13 and TRBJ1-1, with 9 positions matching TRBD1. The receptor was derived from a man aged 50 to 59 in good health and CMV-seronegative. Written as DNA, the CDR3 is TGTGCCAGCAGCTTCTCCCGGGACAGGGTTGCCATGAACACTGAAGCTTTCTTT. Translated, it gives CASSFSRDRVAMNTEAFF. Based on the CDR3 plus reference TRBV13 and TRBJ1-1, the full variable domain is AAGVIQSPRHLIKEKRETATLKCYPIPRHDTVYWYQQGPGQDPQFLISFYEKMQSDKGSIPDRFSAQQFSDYHSELNMSSLELGDSALYFCASSFSRDRVAMNTEAFFGQGTRLTVV.